One sample yielded the 3 T cell receptor beta chains listed below, sequenced in a study of T cell responses to AZD1222 COVID-19 vaccine (TCRdb year 2021). What the time point label conveys for this sample: about 28 days (+/-7) after the second vaccine dose. Preparation of the library involved the immunoSEQ multiplex PCR assay. TCRdb's version of the immuneACCESS table is confined to in-frame rearrangements and falls short of the full clone set. An unresolved V gene accounts for under half of the shortfall where checked; the remainder is of unknown origin. A total of approximately 130,000 clones appear in this sample, around 90% of them only once. Over 5% of the sample rests with the top ten. Sequencing was performed on peripheral blood, taken 28 days after the second AZD1222 dose. The source is an adult who received the AZD1222 COVID-19 vaccine.

The chain's CDR3 is CASSPSFYRGNYGYTF. The CDR3 DNA follows: TGTGCCAGCAGCCCCTCTTTTTACAGGGGGAACTATGGCTACACCTTC. The V and J genes are TRBV3-1 (or the pseudogene TRBV3-2) and TRBJ1-2, with TRBD1 identical over 8 bases. CDR3 length: 16 residues. Trimming at V came to 4 bases and at J to 2 bases, leaving 9 bases not matched to a gene. The germline V gene encodes CDR1 LGHDT and CDR2 YNNKEL (reference sequence).

This chain connects TRBV19 to TRBJ1-2, with 7 bases matching TRBD1. This CDR3 is built from 13 residues. Per the germline V gene, CDR1 is LNHDA and CDR2 is SQIVND (reference sequence). J lost 3 bases, V lost 8 bases, and 6 bases had no gene match. The CDR3 DNA follows: TGTGCCAGTTCAGGGGGAGAGGACTATGGCTACACCTTC. It is translated as CASSGGEDYGYTF.

CDR3 protein: CASRLSSGNTIYF. CDR3 DNA sequence: TGTGCCAGCAGATTGAGCTCTGGAAACACCATATATTTT. The chain joins TRBV7-2 to TRBJ1-3; D call uncertain. The ends were cut back, 6 bases at V and 0 bases at J, with 6 bases in the middle. The germline CDR1 and CDR2 sequences are SGHTA and FQGNSA. CDR3 length equals 13 residues.